These T cell receptor beta chains were read from a single sample in a study of long-term antiretroviral therapy in people with HIV. Assay: immunoSEQ multiplex PCR; the TCRdb copy retains only in-frame clones and omits some. The sample gives over 9,500 clones, 70% to 80% of which show up once; 20% to 25% is in the top ten. The source material was unsorted PBMCs, sampled 1.8 years before starting antiretroviral therapy. These receptors all stem from a man aged 40-49 years with HIV. Both conserved end residues are trimmed from each CDR3.

CDR3 length,V gene,CDR3 protein
13,TRBV11-3,ASSLTPSSYNEQF
16,TRBV4-2,ASSEGAVLRGGTDTQY
11,TRBV7-9,ASSQQVGLDYT
15,TRBV5-8,ASSLADGTAGSTEAF
13,TRBV5-1,ASSLEQGRDSPLH
11,TRBV7-9,ASSPGELNQLF
12,TRBV4-1,ASSQAIGFYEQY
13,TRBV19,ASSTGAATNEKLF
11,TRBV2,ATSSGRRWEQY
13,TRBV5-4,ASNACVPGTYGYT
16,TRBV4-1,ASSQDIAGGYTYNEQF
14,TRBV6-5,ASSSGSGQGWAEAF
13,TRBV7-9,ASSLAAGYIGELF
13,TRBV6-1,ASSFQGEVNSPLH
13,TRBV6-6,ASRLAGLSGNTIY
11,TRBV10-3,AIRGTSAYEQY
11,TRBV6-5,ASRGQTGNTIY